This T cell receptor beta chain was retrieved from a study of T cell repertoires in cytomegalovirus infection. Each CDR3 protein gets one entry after TCRdb re-called the reads with MiXCR. The sample has roughly 280,000 distinct CDR3 sequences; 20% to 25% are singletons. For this clonotype: Its specificity is not known.

Trimming left V 1 base short and J 3 bases short, with 10 bases between. This CDR3 contains 15 residues. The rearrangement links TRBV12-3 or TRBV12-4 to TRBJ1-5, with D unclear. The sample was cultured PBMCs, taken from culture after CMV antigen stimulation. The sequence was collected from a human donor in good health (CMV status not recorded). Some clones in this sample may be carry-over from other donors' samples. The CDR3 spells CASSLVSVFNQPQHF. The CDR3 DNA sequence: TGTGCCAGCAGTTTAGTTTCGGTATTCAATCAGCCCCAGCATTTT.